This is a list of T cell receptor beta chains from one sample in a study of blood T cell repertoires in COVID-19. Method: immunoSEQ multiplex PCR; TCRdb's copy keeps in-frame clones and lacks some. This sample has some 240,000 clones; around 90% occur once, and the top ten carry under 7.5%. Input material: peripheral blood. These receptors originate from a man in his fifties or sixties who had recovered from COVID-19. Each CDR3 is given with its conserved first and last residue. The D gene is left open where the match is weak. The size entry is marked missing in some rows and otherwise reads once, few, many or a size class.

d_call	v_call	clone_size	j_call	cdr3_aa	cdr3_nt
-	TRBV2	-	TRBJ1-5	CATSLQGLNQPQHF	TGTGCCACCTCCCTTCAGGGGCTAAATCAGCCCCAGCATTTT
TRBD1	TRBV5-1	-	TRBJ2-2	CASSLTYVTGGVGTGELFF	TGCGCCAGCAGCTTGACCTACGTGACAGGGGGCGTGGGCACCGGGGAGCTGTTTTTT
-	TRBV5-1	-	TRBJ2-7	CASSRDTVSYEQYF	TGCGCCAGCAGCCGTGACACTGTCTCCTACGAGCAGTACTTC
TRBD2	TRBV3-1/TRBV3-2	once	TRBJ2-1	CASSQDVAGGRVEQFF	TGTGCCAGCAGCCAAGATGTAGCGGGGGGCCGGGTTGAGCAGTTCTTC
-	TRBV12-3/TRBV12-4	-	TRBJ1-2	CATEGNHGYTF	TGTGCCACGGAGGGTAACCATGGCTACACCTTC
-	TRBV5-6	-	TRBJ1-1	CASSLGPPGVFTEAFF	TGTGCCAGCAGCTTGGGACCCCCCGGGGTTTTCACTGAAGCTTTCTTT
-	TRBV5-1	-	TRBJ1-6	CASSLVPPALHF	TGCGCCAGCAGCTTGGTGCCTCCGGCCCTCCACTTT
-	TRBV19	-	TRBJ1-5	CASSTPGYQPQHF	TGTGCCAGTAGTACCCCGGGGTATCAGCCCCAGCATTTT
TRBD1	TRBV14	-	TRBJ2-1	CASSTPGQFLSYNEQFF	TGTGCCAGCAGCACACCGGGACAGTTTCTCTCCTACAATGAGCAGTTCTTC
-	TRBV28	-	TRBJ1-1	CASSLVSGAFF	TGTGCCAGCAGTTTAGTCAGTGGCGCTTTCTTT
-	TRBV6-5	-	TRBJ2-1	CASQLRSSYNEQFF	TGTGCCAGCCAACTAAGGAGCTCCTACAATGAGCAGTTCTTC
-	TRBV7-2	-	TRBJ1-2	CASSLVHSSGGYTF	TGTGCCAGCAGCTTAGTTCATTCGTCAGGAGGCTACACCTTC
-	TRBV5-1	-	TRBJ2-1	CASSTGGVYNEQFF	TGCGCCAGCAGCACCGGCGGGGTATACAATGAGCAGTTCTTC
-	TRBV3-1/TRBV3-2	-	TRBJ1-1	CASSLAGNTEAFF	TGTGCCAGCAGCCTGGCGGGGAACACTGAAGCTTTCTTT
-	TRBV5-1	once	TRBJ2-1	CASSMMVGMQFF	TGCGCCAGCAGCATGATGGTCGGGATGCAGTTCTTC
-	TRBV7-2	-	TRBJ1-2	CASSLKQGRAYGYTF	TGTGCCAGCAGCTTAAAGCAGGGAAGGGCTTATGGCTACACCTTC
-	TRBV18	-	TRBJ1-5	CASSQGGGNQPQHF	TGTGCCAGCTCCCAAGGGGGGGGCAATCAGCCCCAGCATTTT
TRBD1	TRBV19	few	TRBJ2-7	CASRYAGQGASYEQYF	TGTGCCAGTAGGTACGCGGGACAGGGGGCCTCCTACGAGCAGTACTTC
-	TRBV21-1	-	TRBJ1-2	CASSKGLARGNYGYTF	TGTGCCAGCAGCAAAGGCCTGGCGCGGGGGAACTATGGCTACACCTTC
-	TRBV9	-	TRBJ1-1	CASSVARGDTEAFF	TGTGCCAGCAGCGTAGCTCGGGGAGACACTGAAGCTTTCTTT
-	TRBV5-5	-	TRBJ1-5	CASSRGSGNQPQHF	TGTGCCAGCTCCAGGGGAAGTGGCAATCAGCCCCAGCATTTT
-	TRBV18	-	TRBJ1-3	CASSEGSGNTIYF	TGTGCCAGCTCAGAGGGCTCTGGAAACACCATATATTTT
TRBD2	TRBV4-3	-	TRBJ2-7	CASSQDRTSGASYEQYF	TGCGCCAGCAGCCAAGATAGAACTAGCGGGGCCTCCTACGAGCAGTACTTC
-	TRBV7-2	-	TRBJ2-7	CASSAGPAREQYF	TGTGCCAGCAGCGCGGGACCCGCGAGGGAGCAGTACTTC
TRBD1	TRBV5-6	-	TRBJ2-3	CASSSTTGQGVTDTQYF	TGTGCCAGCAGCTCTACGACGGGACAGGGGGTCACAGATACGCAGTATTTT
-	TRBV5-6	-	TRBJ1-6	CASSVERDSPLHF	TGTGCCAGCAGCGTAGAGCGAGATTCACCCCTCCACTTT
-	TRBV3-1/TRBV3-2	-	TRBJ2-6	CASSQVYSGANVLTF	TGTGCCAGCAGCCAAGTCTACTCTGGGGCCAACGTCCTGACTTTC
TRBD1	TRBV28	-	TRBJ1-2	CASDPGQGVRGYTF	TGTGCCAGCGATCCGGGACAGGGAGTGCGAGGCTACACCTTC
TRBD1	TRBV7-8	-	TRBJ2-1	CASSPGQGVSYNEQFF	TGTGCCAGCAGCCCGGGACAGGGTGTATCCTACAATGAGCAGTTCTTC
-	TRBV5-1	-	TRBJ1-3	CASSLAVNSGNTIYF	TGCGCCAGCAGCTTGGCCGTTAACTCTGGAAACACCATATATTTT
TRBD1	TRBV19	-	TRBJ2-3	CASSIGTGGRDTQYF	TGTGCCAGTAGTATAGGGACAGGGGGCAGAGATACGCAGTATTTT
TRBD1	TRBV6-5	-	TRBJ1-1	CASIRTGVSEAFF	TGTGCCAGCATTCGTACAGGGGTCTCTGAAGCTTTCTTT
TRBD2	TRBV7-2	-	TRBJ2-1	CASSLFLAAYNEQFF	TGTGCCAGCAGCTTGTTCCTAGCGGCCTACAATGAGCAGTTCTTC
TRBD1	TRBV5-1	-	TRBJ2-7	CASSPRQGAGEQYF	TGCGCCAGCAGTCCAAGACAGGGGGCGGGGGAGCAGTACTTC
-	TRBV27	-	TRBJ1-4	CASSFMAVDEKLFF	TGTGCCAGCAGTTTTATGGCGGTCGATGAAAAACTGTTTTTT
-	TRBV24-1	-	TRBJ2-6	CATSGTGPRANVLTF	TGTGCCACCAGTGGTACAGGGCCCCGGGCCAACGTCCTGACTTTC
-	TRBV6-5	-	TRBJ1-1	CASSLNRVGNTEAFF	TGTGCCAGCAGTCTAAACAGGGTCGGGAACACTGAAGCTTTCTTT
TRBD1	TRBV7-2	-	TRBJ1-5	CASSPGTGGHQPQHF	TGTGCCAGCAGCCCTGGGACAGGGGGACATCAGCCCCAGCATTTT
-	TRBV7-2	-	TRBJ2-2	CASGNSGNTGELFF	TGTGCCAGCGGTAATAGCGGGAACACCGGGGAGCTGTTTTTT
-	TRBV24-1	-	TRBJ2-3	CATSEERGNTDTQYF	TGTGCCACCAGTGAGGAACGGGGAAACACAGATACGCAGTATTTT
TRBD1	TRBV9	-	TRBJ2-1	CASSVGGRGPRNEQFF	TGTGCCAGCAGCGTAGGTGGCAGGGGGCCCAGGAATGAGCAGTTCTTC
-	TRBV3-1/TRBV3-2	once	TRBJ1-2	CASSQDHGGNYGYTF	TGTGCCAGCAGCCAAGACCATGGCGGGAACTATGGCTACACCTTC
TRBD1	TRBV5-6	-	TRBJ2-7	CASSLPDRGGEQYF	TGTGCCAGCAGCTTGCCGGACAGGGGAGGCGAGCAGTACTTC
-	TRBV5-4	-	TRBJ2-5	CASSLESRVQETQYF	TGTGCCAGCAGCTTGGAGTCCAGGGTACAAGAGACCCAGTACTTC
TRBD1	TRBV3-1/TRBV3-2	-	TRBJ1-4	CASSRRTGGEEKLFF	TGTGCCAGCAGCCGTAGGACAGGGGGAGAAGAAAAACTGTTTTTT
-	TRBV6-4	-	TRBJ2-3	CASSWTPLSSTDTQYF	TGTGCCAGCAGCTGGACTCCTCTTTCTAGCACAGATACGCAGTATTTT